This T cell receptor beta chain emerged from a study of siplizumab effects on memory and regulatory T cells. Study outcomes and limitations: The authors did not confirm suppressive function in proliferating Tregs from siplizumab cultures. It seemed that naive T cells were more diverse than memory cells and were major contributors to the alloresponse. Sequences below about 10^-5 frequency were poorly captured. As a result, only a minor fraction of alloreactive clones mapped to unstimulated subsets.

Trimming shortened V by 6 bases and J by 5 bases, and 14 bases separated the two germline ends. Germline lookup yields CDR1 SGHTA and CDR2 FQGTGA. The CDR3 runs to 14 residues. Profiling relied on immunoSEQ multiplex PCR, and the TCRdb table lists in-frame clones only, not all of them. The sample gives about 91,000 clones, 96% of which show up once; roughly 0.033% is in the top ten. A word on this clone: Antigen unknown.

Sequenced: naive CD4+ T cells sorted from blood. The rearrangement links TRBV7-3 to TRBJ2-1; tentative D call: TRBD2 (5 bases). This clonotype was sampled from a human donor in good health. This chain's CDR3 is CASSSKTGNNEQFF. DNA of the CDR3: TGTGCCAGCAGTTCTAAGACGGGAAACAATGAGCAGTTCTTC.